This T cell receptor beta chain was profiled in a study of T cells in Graves' hyperthyroidism and ophthalmopathy. Germline CDR1 is MNHEY and CDR2 is SMNVEV (reference sequence). This CDR3 is built from 13 residues. Trimming stripped 3 bases from V and 4 bases from J, with 6 bases between. RNA transcripts served as the template for amplifying TCR beta CDR3 regions. First-round RT-PCR with HTBI primers amplified the TCR CDR3 region. TCRdb re-derived calls from the multiplex PCR reads in MiXCR, one entry per CDR3 protein. The table shows about 350,000 distinct CDR3 sequences, with roughly 14% occurring only once.

The sample comprised blood. This receptor was obtained from a woman aged 30 to 39 with Graves' hyperthyroidism. The gene calls are TRBV27 and TRBJ2-2; D gene uncertain. The CDR3 reads CASSLRLTGELFF. The CDR3 region has the DNA TGTGCCAGCAGTTTGAGACTCACCGGGGAGCTGTTTTTT.